This T cell receptor beta chain was captured in a study of blood T cell repertoires in COVID-19. Original processing notes: Counts of nucleated cells, estimated from reference gene primer amplification, were obtained. Sequenced by immunoSEQ multiplex PCR; TCRdb stores in-frame clones only, minus some. V, J and clone size derive from that table, while D and trimming were established from the DNA sequence. The profile shows around 300,000 clones, 80% to 90% of them singletons. Material: peripheral blood. This receptor was identified in a woman in her forties with acute or convalescent COVID-19.

The CDR3 DNA sequence: TGTGCCAGCAGCGAATCTAGTGAGCAGTTCTTC. It translates to CASSESSEQFF. This chain uses TRBV4-2 with TRBJ2-1, with D unclear. With 5 bases removed from V and 9 bases from J, the gap between germline ends came to 8 bases. Germline lookup yields CDR1 LGHNA and CDR2 YNFKEQ. CDR3 size: 11 residues.